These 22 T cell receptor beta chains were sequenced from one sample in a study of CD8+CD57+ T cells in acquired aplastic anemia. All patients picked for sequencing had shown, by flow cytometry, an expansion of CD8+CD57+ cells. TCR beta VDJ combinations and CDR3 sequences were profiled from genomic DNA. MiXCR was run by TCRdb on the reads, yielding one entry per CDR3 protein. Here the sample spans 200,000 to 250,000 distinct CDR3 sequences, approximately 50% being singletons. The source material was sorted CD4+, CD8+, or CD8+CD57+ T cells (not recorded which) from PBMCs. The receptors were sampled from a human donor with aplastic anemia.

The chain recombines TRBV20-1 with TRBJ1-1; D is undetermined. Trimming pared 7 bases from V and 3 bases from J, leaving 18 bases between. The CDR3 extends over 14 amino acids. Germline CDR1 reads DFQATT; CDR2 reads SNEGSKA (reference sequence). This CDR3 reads CSVAGRRTDTEAFF. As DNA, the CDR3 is TGCAGTGTAGCAGGCCGGAGGACGGACACTGAAGCTTTCTTT.

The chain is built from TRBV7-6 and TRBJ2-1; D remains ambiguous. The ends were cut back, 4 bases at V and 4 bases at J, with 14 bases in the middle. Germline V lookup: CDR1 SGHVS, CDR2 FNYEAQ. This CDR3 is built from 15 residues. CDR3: CASSSLVGGYNEQFF. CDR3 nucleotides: TGTGCCAGCAGCTCCCTAGTGGGTGGTTACAATGAGCAGTTCTTC.

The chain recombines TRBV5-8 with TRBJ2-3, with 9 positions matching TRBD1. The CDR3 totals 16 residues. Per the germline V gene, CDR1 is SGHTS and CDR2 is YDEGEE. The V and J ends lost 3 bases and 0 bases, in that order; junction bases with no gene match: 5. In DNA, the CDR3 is TGTGCCAGCAGCTGGGCCGGGACAGGGAGCACAGATACGCAGTATTTT. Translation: CASSWAGTGSTDTQYF.

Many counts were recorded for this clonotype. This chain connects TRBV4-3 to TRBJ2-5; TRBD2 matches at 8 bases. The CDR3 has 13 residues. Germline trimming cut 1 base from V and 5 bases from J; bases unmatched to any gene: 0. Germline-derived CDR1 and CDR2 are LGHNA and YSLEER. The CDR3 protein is CASSQGLAETQYF. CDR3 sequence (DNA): TGCGCCAGCAGCCAAGGACTAGCGGAGACCCAGTACTTC.

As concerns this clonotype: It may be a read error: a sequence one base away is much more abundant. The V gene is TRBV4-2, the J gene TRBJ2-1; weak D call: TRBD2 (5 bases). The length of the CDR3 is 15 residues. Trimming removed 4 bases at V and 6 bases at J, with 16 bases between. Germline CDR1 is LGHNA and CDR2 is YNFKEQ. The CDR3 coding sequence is TGTGCCAGCAGCCTTTCCGAGGACTTACCCAATGAGCAGTTCTTC. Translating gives CASSLSEDLPNEQFF.

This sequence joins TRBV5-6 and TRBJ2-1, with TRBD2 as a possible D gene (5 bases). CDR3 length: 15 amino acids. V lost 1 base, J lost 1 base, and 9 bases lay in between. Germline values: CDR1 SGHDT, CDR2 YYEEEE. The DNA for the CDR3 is TGTGCCAGCAGCTTGAGTCGGGGATCCTACAATGAGCAGTTCTTC. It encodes CASSLSRGSYNEQFF.

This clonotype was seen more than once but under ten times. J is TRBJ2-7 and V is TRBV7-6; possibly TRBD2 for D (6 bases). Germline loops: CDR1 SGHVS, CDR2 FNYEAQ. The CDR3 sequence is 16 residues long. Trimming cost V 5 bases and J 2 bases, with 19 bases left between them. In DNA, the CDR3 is TGTGCCAGCAGCGACCTCGGGACTGGCGGAACCTACGAGCAGTACTTC. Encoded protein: CASSDLGTGGTYEQYF.

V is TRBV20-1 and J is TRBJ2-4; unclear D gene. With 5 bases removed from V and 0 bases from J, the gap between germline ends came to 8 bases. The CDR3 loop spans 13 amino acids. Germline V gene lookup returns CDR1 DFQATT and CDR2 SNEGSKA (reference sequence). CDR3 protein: CSAPGGAKNIQYF. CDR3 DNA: TGCAGTGCTCCCGGCGGAGCCAAAAACATTCAGTACTTC.

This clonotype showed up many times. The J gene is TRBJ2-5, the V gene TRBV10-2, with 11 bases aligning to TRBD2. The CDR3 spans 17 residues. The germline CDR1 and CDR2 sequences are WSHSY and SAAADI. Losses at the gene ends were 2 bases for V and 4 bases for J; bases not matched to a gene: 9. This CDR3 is CASSETSGSIVGETQYF. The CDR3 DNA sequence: TGCGCCAGCAGTGAGACTAGCGGGAGCATAGTAGGAGAGACCCAGTACTTC.

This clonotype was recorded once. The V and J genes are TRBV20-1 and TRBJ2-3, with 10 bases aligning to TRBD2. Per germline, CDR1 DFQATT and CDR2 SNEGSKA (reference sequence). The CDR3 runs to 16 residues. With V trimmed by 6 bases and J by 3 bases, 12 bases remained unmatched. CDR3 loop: CSASSRGLAETDTQYF. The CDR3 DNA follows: TGCAGTGCCAGCAGCCGAGGACTAGCGGAAACAGATACGCAGTATTTT.

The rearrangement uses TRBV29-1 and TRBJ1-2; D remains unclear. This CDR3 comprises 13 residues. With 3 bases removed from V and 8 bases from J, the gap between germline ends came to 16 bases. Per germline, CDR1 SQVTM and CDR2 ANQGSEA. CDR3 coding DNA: TGCAGCGTTGAGTGGCAGCCCGGAGGAGGCTACACCTTC. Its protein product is CSVEWQPGGGYTF.

This chain's CDR3 is CASSFWGPYEQYF. CDR3 nucleotide sequence: TGTGCCAGCAGTTTTTGGGGCCCCTACGAGCAGTACTTC. The chain recombines TRBV12-3 or TRBV12-4 with TRBJ2-7, with D maybe TRBD1 (5 bases). V lost 3 bases to trimming and J lost 2 bases, with 8 bases between them. The CDR3 covers 13 residues.

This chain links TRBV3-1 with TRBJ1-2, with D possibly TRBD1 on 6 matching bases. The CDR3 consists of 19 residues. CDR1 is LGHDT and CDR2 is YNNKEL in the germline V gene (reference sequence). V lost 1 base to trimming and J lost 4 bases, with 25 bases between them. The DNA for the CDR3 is TGTGCCAGCAGCCAAGCGGTGGGGAGGGTGGCGGGGGGCTCCTATGGCTACACCTTC. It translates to CASSQAVGRVAGGSYGYTF.

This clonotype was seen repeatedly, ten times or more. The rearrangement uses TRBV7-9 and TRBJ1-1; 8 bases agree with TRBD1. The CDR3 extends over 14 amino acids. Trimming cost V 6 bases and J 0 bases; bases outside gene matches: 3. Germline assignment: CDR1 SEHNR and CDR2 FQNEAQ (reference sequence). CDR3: CASRTGGMNTEAFF. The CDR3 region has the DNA TGTGCCAGCAGAACAGGGGGTATGAACACTGAAGCTTTCTTT.

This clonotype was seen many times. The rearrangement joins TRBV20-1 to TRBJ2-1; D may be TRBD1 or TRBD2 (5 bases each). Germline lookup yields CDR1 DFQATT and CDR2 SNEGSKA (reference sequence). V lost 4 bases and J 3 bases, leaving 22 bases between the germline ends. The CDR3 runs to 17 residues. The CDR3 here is CSATDGTQSPIYNEQFF. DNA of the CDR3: TGCAGTGCTACAGATGGGACGCAATCACCTATCTACAATGAGCAGTTCTTC.

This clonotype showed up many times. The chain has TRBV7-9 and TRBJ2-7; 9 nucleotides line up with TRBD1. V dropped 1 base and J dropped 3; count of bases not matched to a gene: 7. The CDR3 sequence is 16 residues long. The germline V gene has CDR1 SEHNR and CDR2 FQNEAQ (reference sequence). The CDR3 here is CASSLVGTGRGYEQYF. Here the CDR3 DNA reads TGTGCCAGCAGCTTAGTTGGGACAGGGAGGGGCTACGAGCAGTACTTC.

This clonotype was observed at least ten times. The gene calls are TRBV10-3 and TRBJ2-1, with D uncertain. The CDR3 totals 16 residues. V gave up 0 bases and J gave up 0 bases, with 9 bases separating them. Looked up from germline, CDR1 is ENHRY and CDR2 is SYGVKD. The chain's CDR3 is CAISESGQSSYNEQFF. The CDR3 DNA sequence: TGTGCCATCAGTGAGTCGGGTCAGAGCTCCTACAATGAGCAGTTCTTC.

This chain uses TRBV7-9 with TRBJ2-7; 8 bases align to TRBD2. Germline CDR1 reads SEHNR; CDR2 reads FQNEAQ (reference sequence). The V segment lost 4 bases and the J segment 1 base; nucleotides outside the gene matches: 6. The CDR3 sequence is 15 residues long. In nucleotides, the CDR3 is TGTGCCAGCAGCTCCCGAGCGGGAGATTCCTACGAGCAGTACTTC. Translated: CASSSRAGDSYEQYF.

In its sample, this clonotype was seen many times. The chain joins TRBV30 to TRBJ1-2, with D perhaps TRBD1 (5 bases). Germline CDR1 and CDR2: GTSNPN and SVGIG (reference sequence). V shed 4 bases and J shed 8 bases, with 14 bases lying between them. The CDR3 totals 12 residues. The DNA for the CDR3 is TGTGCCTGGACTAGCGGGGGAGGAGGCTACACCTTC. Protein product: CAWTSGGGGYTF.

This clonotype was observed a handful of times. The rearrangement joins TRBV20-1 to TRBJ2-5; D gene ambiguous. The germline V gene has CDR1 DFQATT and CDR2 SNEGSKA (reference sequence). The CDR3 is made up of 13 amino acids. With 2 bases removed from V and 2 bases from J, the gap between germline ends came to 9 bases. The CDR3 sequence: CSARFPEQETQYF. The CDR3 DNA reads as TGCAGTGCTAGATTCCCAGAACAAGAGACCCAGTACTTC.

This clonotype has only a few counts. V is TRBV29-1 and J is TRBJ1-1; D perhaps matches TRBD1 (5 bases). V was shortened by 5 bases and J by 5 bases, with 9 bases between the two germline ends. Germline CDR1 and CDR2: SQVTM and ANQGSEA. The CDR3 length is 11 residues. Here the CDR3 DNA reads TGCAGCGTTAGGGGTTGGACTGAAGCTTTCTTT. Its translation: CSVRGWTEAFF.

Written as DNA, the CDR3 is TGTGCCAGCAGTTCAGGGGAGGTTCCCTACGAGCAGTACTTC. Translated, it gives CASSSGEVPYEQYF. This chain connects TRBV12-3 or TRBV12-4 to TRBJ2-7; D tentatively fits TRBD1 or TRBD2 (6 bases each). Between the trimmed V and J ends, which lost 4 bases and 2 bases, there was a span of 12 bases. This CDR3 comprises 14 residues.